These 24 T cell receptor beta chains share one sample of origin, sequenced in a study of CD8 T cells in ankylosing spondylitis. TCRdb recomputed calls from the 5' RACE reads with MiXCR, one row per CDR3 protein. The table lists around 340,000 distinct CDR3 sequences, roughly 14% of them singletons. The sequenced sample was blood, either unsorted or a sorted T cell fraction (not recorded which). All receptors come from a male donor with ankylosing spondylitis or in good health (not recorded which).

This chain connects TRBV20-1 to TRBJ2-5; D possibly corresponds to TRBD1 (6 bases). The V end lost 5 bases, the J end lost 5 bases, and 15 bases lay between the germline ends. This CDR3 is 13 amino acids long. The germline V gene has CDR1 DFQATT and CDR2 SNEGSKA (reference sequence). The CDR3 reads CSAELRGWETQYF. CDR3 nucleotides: TGCAGTGCTGAGTTGAGGGGGTGGGAGACCCAGTACTTC.

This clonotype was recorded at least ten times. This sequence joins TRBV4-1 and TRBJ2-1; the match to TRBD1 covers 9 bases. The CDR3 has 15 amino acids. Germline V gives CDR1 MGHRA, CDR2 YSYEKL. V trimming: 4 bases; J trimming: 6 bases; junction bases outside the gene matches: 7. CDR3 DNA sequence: TGCGCCAGCAGCCCACCTGGGGACAGGGCCAATGAGCAGTTCTTC. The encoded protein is CASSPPGDRANEQFF.

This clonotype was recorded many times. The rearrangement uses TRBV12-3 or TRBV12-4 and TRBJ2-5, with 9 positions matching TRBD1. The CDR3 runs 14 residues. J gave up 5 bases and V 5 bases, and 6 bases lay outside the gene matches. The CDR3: CASSLGQGGETQYF. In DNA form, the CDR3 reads TGTGCCAGCAGTCTGGGACAGGGAGGGGAGACCCAGTACTTC.

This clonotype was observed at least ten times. This chain's CDR3 is CASSYTGVTGELFF. DNA for the CDR3: TGTGCCAGCAGCTATACAGGGGTCACCGGGGAGCTGTTTTTT. The chain carries TRBV7-8 and TRBJ2-2; 7 nucleotides agree with TRBD1. Germline V lookup: CDR1 SGHVS, CDR2 FQNEAQ. After removal of 4 bases from V and 4 bases from J, the junction contained 3 bases not matched to a gene. The CDR3 is 14 residues long.

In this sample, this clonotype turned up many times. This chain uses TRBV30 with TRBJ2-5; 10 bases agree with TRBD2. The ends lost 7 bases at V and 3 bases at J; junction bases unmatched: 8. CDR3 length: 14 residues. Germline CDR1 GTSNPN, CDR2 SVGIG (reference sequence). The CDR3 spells CAFASGSAEETQYF. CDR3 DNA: TGTGCCTTTGCTAGCGGGAGTGCGGAAGAGACCCAGTACTTC.

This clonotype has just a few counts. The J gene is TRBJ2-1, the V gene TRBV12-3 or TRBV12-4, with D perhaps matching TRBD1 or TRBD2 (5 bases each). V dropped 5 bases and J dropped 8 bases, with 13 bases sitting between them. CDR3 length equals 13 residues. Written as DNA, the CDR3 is TGTGCCAGCAGTACCAAGCAGGGACATGAGCAGTTCTTC. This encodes CASSTKQGHEQFF.

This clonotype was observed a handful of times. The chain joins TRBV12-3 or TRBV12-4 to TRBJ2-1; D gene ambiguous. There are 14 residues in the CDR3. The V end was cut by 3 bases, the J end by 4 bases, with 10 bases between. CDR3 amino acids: CASSLSPPYNEQFF. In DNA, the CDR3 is TGTGCCAGCAGTTTGTCCCCTCCGTACAATGAGCAGTTCTTC.

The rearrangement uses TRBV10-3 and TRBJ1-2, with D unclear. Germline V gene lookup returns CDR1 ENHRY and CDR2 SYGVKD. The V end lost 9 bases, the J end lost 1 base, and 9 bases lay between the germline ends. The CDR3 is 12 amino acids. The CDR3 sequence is CAIGTFNYGYTF. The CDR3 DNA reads TGTGCCATAGGAACCTTTAACTATGGCTACACCTTC.

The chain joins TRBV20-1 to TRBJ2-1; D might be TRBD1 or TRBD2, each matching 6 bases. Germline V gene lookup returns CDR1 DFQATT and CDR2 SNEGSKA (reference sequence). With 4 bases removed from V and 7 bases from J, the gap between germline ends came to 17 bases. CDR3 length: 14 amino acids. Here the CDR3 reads CSATVGGGTNEQFF. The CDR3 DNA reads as TGCAGTGCTACCGTCGGTGGCGGGACAAATGAGCAGTTCTTC.

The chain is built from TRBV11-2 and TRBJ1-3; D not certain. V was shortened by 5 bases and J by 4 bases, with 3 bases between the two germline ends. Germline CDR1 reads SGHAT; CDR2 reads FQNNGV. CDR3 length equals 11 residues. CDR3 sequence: CASSRGNTIYF. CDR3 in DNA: TGTGCCAGCAGCCGAGGAAACACCATATATTTT. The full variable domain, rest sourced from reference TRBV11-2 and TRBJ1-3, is EAGVAQSPRYKIIEKRQSVAFWCNPISGHATLYWYQQILGQGPKLLIQFQNNGVVDDSQLPKDRFSAERLKGVDSTLKIQPAKLEDSAVYLCASSRGNTIYFGEGSWLTVV.

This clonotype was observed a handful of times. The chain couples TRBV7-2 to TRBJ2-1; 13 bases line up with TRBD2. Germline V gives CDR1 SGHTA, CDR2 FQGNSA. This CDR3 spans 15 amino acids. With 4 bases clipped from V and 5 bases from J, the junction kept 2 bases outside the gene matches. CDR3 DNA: TGTGCCAGCAGCTCCACTAGCGGGGGGGACAATGAGCAGTTCTTC. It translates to CASSSTSGGDNEQFF. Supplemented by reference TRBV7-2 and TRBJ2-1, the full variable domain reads GAGVSQSPSNKVTEKGKDVELRCDPISGHTALYWYRQSLGQGLEFLIYFQGNSAPDKSGLPSDRFSAERTGGSVSTLTIQRTQQEDSAVYLCASSSTSGGDNEQFFGPGTRLTVL.

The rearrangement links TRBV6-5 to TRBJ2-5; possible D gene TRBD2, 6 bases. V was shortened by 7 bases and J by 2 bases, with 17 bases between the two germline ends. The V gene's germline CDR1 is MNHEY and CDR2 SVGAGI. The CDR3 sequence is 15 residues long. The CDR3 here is CASNFVSGPQETQYF. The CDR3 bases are TGTGCCAGCAATTTCGTCAGCGGGCCACAAGAGACCCAGTACTTC.

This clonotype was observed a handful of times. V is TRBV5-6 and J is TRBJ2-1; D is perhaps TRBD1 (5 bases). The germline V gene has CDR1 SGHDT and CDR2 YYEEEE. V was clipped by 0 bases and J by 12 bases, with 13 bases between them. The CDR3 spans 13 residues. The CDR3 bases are TGTGCCAGCAGCTTGGCCGACAGCCTAGGGCAGTTCTTC. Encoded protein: CASSLADSLGQFF.

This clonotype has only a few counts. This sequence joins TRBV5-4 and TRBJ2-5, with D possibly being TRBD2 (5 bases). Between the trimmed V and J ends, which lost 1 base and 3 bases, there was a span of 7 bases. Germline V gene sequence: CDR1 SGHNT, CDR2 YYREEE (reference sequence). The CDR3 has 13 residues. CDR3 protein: CASSLKREETQYF. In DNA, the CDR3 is TGTGCCAGCAGCTTGAAGAGGGAAGAGACCCAGTACTTC.

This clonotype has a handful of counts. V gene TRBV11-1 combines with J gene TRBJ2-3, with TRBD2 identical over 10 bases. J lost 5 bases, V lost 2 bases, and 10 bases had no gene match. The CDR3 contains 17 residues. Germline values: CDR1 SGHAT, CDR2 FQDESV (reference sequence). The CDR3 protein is CASSLIGLAGVEDTQYF. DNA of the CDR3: TGTGCCAGCAGCTTAATCGGTCTAGCGGGGGTAGAAGATACGCAGTATTTT.

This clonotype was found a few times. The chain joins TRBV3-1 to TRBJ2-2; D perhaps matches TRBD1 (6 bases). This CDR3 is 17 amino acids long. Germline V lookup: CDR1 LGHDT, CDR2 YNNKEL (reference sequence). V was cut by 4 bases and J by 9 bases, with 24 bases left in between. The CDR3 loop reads CASSPLPWGLEGRELFF. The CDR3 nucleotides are TGTGCCAGCAGCCCCCTCCCTTGGGGGCTAGAAGGAAGGGAGCTGTTTTTT.

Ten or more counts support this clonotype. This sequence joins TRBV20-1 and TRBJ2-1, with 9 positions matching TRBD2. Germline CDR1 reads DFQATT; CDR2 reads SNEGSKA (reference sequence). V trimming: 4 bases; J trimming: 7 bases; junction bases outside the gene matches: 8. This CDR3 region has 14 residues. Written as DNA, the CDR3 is TGCAGTGCTATAGCGGGGGTAGTAGGGAATGAGCAGTTCTTC. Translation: CSAIAGVVGNEQFF.

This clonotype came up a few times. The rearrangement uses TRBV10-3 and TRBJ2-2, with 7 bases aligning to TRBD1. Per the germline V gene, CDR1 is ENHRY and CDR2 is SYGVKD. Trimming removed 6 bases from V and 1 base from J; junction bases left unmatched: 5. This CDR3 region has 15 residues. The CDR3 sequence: CAISPGDRNTGELFF. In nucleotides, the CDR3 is TGTGCCATCAGCCCTGGGGACAGGAACACCGGGGAGCTGTTTTTT.

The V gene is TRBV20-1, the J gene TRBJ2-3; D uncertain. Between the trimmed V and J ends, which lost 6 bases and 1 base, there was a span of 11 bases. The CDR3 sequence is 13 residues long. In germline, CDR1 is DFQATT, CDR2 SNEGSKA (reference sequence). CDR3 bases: TGCAGTGCCGGAAGGGCGGGCACAGATACGCAGTATTTT. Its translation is CSAGRAGTDTQYF.

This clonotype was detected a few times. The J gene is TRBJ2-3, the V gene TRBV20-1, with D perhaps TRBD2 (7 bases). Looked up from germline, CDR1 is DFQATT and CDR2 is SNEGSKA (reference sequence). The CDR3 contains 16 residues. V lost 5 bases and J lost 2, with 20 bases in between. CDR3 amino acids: CSAPTLGGGYTDTQYF. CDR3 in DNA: TGCAGTGCTCCCACCCTTGGCGGGGGCTACACAGATACGCAGTATTTT.

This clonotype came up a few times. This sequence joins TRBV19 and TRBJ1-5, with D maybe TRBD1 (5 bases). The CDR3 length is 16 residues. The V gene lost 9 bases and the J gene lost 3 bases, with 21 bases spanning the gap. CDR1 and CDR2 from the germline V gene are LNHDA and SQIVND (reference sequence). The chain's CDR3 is CASLGGDRLLNQPQHF. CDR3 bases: TGTGCCAGCCTCGGGGGGGACCGACTCCTCAATCAGCCCCAGCATTTT.

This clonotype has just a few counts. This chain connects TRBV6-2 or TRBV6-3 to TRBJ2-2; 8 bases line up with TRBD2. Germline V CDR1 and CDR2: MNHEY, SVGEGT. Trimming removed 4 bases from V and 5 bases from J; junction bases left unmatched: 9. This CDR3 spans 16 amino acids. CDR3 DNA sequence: TGTGCCAGCAGTTTGGTAGCGGGGTCGGGGACCGGGGAGCTGTTTTTT. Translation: CASSLVAGSGTGELFF.

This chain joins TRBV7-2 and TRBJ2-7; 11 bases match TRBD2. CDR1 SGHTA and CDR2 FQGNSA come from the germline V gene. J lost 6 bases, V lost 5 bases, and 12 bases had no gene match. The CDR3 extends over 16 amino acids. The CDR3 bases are TGTGCCAGCAGCAACGGACCCGGGACTAGCGGAAGCGAGCAGTACTTC. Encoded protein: CASSNGPGTSGSEQYF.

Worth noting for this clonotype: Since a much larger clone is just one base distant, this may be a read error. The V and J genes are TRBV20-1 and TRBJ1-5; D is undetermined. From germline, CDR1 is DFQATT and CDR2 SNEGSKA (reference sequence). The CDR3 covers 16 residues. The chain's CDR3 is CIARDDRAGVYQPQHF. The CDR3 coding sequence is TGCATTGCTAGAGATGATAGGGCAGGTGTTTATCAGCCCCAGCATTTT.